Listed below are T cell receptor beta chains from one sample, sequenced in a study of CD8 T cells in ankylosing spondylitis. TCRdb reanalysed the 5' RACE reads using MiXCR and keeps one entry per CDR3 protein. The sample records roughly 350,000 distinct CDR3 sequences, 7.5% to 9% being singletons. The sample was blood, either unsorted or a sorted T cell fraction (not recorded which). These TCRs come from a male donor with ankylosing spondylitis. Each CDR3 is given with its conserved first and last residue. The order of the fields is V gene, clone size, J gene, D gene, CDR3 DNA, CDR3 protein. The D gene is left open where the match is weak. Clone size is stated in some rows and not others, as once, few, many or a class when expanded.

V gene: TRBV14; clone size: few; J gene: TRBJ1-3; D gene: -; CDR3 DNA: TGTGCCAGCAGCCGTGACAGACTCTCTGGAAACACCATATATTTT; CDR3 protein: CASSRDRLSGNTIYF
V gene: TRBV12-3/TRBV12-4; clone size: few; J gene: TRBJ2-7; D gene: -; CDR3 DNA: TGTGCCAGCAGTTTATGGGGGAGCGAGCAGTACTTC; CDR3 protein: CASSLWGSEQYF
V gene: TRBV2; clone size: many; J gene: TRBJ1-1; D gene: TRBD1; CDR3 DNA: TGTGCCAGGTCCACAGGGGCTACCACTGAAGCTTTCTTT; CDR3 protein: CARSTGATTEAFF
V gene: TRBV12-3/TRBV12-4; clone size: -; J gene: TRBJ1-4; D gene: -; CDR3 DNA: TGTGCCAGCAGTCTATATGGAGGGGCTGAAAAACTGTTTTTT; CDR3 protein: CASSLYGGAEKLFF
V gene: TRBV4-1; clone size: few; J gene: TRBJ1-2; D gene: -; CDR3 DNA: TGCGCCAGCAGCCAAGAATCCCGCCCTAGCGGCTACACCTTC; CDR3 protein: CASSQESRPSGYTF
V gene: TRBV6-2/TRBV6-3; clone size: -; J gene: TRBJ2-3; D gene: TRBD1; CDR3 DNA: TGTGCCAGCAACCAGAAGGACAGGGAGGTAGATACGCAGTATTTT; CDR3 protein: CASNQKDREVDTQYF
V gene: TRBV7-9; clone size: many; J gene: TRBJ2-7; D gene: -; CDR3 DNA: TGTGCCAGCAGCTTAGCTCCTAAGGTGGAGCAGTACTTC; CDR3 protein: CASSLAPKVEQYF
V gene: TRBV7-8; clone size: -; J gene: TRBJ1-5; D gene: -; CDR3 DNA: TGTGCCAGCAGCTTAGTAGGGGCCCAACATCAGGGCAGAAATCAGCCCCAGCATTTT; CDR3 protein: CASSLVGAQHQGRNQPQHF
V gene: TRBV7-2; clone size: -; J gene: TRBJ2-7; D gene: TRBD1; CDR3 DNA: TGTGCCAGCACCGACCCCGGGACAGGGTTCTACGAGCAGTACTTC; CDR3 protein: CASTDPGTGFYEQYF
V gene: TRBV27; clone size: -; J gene: TRBJ2-5; D gene: -; CDR3 DNA: TGTGCCAGCAGCTATACTGCTCGTCAGACCCAGTACTTC; CDR3 protein: CASSYTARQTQYF
V gene: TRBV29-1; clone size: many; J gene: TRBJ2-1; D gene: -; CDR3 DNA: TGCAGCGCCGACAAGACCTCCTACAATGAGCAGTTCTTC; CDR3 protein: CSADKTSYNEQFF
V gene: TRBV12-3/TRBV12-4; clone size: few; J gene: TRBJ2-3; D gene: -; CDR3 DNA: TGTGCCAGCAGCTGGGGGCGGGTCGGCACAGATACGCAGTATTTT; CDR3 protein: CASSWGRVGTDTQYF
V gene: TRBV7-3; clone size: many; J gene: TRBJ2-2; D gene: -; CDR3 DNA: TGTGCCAGCAGCTTAGGGGAGGTCGGGGAGCTGTTTTTT; CDR3 protein: CASSLGEVGELFF
V gene: TRBV24-1; clone size: few; J gene: TRBJ2-3; D gene: -; CDR3 DNA: TGTGCCACCAGTGACGGCAGAAGCGGCACAGATACGCAGTATTTT; CDR3 protein: CATSDGRSGTDTQYF
V gene: TRBV7-2; clone size: few; J gene: TRBJ2-3; D gene: -; CDR3 DNA: TGTGCCAGCAGCCCCACCTCAGATACGCAGTATTTT; CDR3 protein: CASSPTSDTQYF
V gene: TRBV5-4; clone size: few; J gene: TRBJ1-5; D gene: TRBD1; CDR3 DNA: TGTGCCAGCAGTTTAGACAGGGCCAATCAGCCCCAGCATTTT; CDR3 protein: CASSLDRANQPQHF
V gene: TRBV12-3/TRBV12-4; clone size: -; J gene: TRBJ1-1; D gene: -; CDR3 DNA: TGTGCCAGCAGTCAAGGTGGATCGTGGACTGAAGCTTTCTTT; CDR3 protein: CASSQGGSWTEAFF
V gene: TRBV12-3/TRBV12-4; clone size: -; J gene: TRBJ2-7; D gene: -; CDR3 DNA: TGTGCCAGCAGCTTTGGGGCCGCCTACGAGCAGTACTTC; CDR3 protein: CASSFGAAYEQYF
V gene: TRBV29-1; clone size: -; J gene: TRBJ2-6; D gene: -; CDR3 DNA: TGCAGCGTTGAGACATCTGGGGCCAACGTCCTGACTTTC; CDR3 protein: CSVETSGANVLTF
V gene: TRBV4-2; clone size: -; J gene: TRBJ2-5; D gene: TRBD2; CDR3 DNA: TGTGCCAGCAGCCAAGATTTCAGAGCGGGAGGGATCCAAGAGACCCAGTACTTC; CDR3 protein: CASSQDFRAGGIQETQYF
V gene: TRBV28; clone size: few; J gene: TRBJ2-7; D gene: -; CDR3 DNA: TGTGCCAGCAGTTTAACCAATCTTCTTATGTCGCAGTACTTC; CDR3 protein: CASSLTNLLMSQYF
V gene: TRBV20-1; clone size: -; J gene: TRBJ2-1; D gene: -; CDR3 DNA: TGCAGTGCTGTGGACAGCCCCGTTATGGTTGTCTTC; CDR3 protein: CSAVDSPVMVVF
V gene: TRBV4-1; clone size: few; J gene: TRBJ2-1; D gene: TRBD1; CDR3 DNA: TGCGCCAGCAGCCAACCTTGGGACAGGGGAGGTGGGCAGTTCTTC; CDR3 protein: CASSQPWDRGGGQFF
V gene: TRBV4-1; clone size: few; J gene: TRBJ2-2; D gene: -; CDR3 DNA: TGCGCCAGCAGCCCCGCCCTCGGGGAGCTGTTTTTT; CDR3 protein: CASSPALGELFF